This T cell receptor (beta chain) was captured by sequencing in a study of blood T cell repertoires in COVID-19. Study background: Specimens from acute and convalescent COVID-19 originated in the United States, Italy and Spain. PBMCs, B-cell-depleted T cells, or T cells were the source of the cDNA or gDNA that made up the material.

Authors' processing steps: Estimates of nucleated cell counts were drawn from the amplification of reference gene primers. TCRdb's table, derived via immunoSEQ multiplex PCR, lists solely in-frame clones and lacks some. The V and J calls and clone size come from that table; D and trimming were worked out from the DNA. Found here are around 140,000 clones, over 70% of them singletons; the top ten hold more than 1.5%. Sequencing used peripheral blood. This clonotype was sampled from a woman aged 60-70 years with acute or convalescent COVID-19.

CDR3 sequence: CASSLDMPSSLHF. The CDR3 DNA reads as TGCGCCAGCAGCCTGGACATGCCGTCTTCCCTCCACTTT. The J gene is TRBJ1-6, the V gene TRBV4-1; possible D gene TRBD1, 5 bases. V gave up 4 bases and J gave up 14 bases, with 15 bases separating them. CDR3 length: 13 residues. The germline V gene has CDR1 MGHRA and CDR2 YSYEKL.